This T cell receptor (beta chain) was identified during a study of T cell responses to AZD1222 COVID-19 vaccine. Remarks on this clone: Its antigen is unknown.

Looked up from germline, CDR1 is MNHEY and CDR2 is SVGAGI. This CDR3 is built from 14 residues. The V gene lost 2 bases and the J gene lost 0 bases, with 7 bases spanning the gap. The protocol was immunoSEQ multiplex PCR, while the TCRdb copy is restricted to in-frame clones and leaves out a portion. The sample consists of some 150,000 clones, over 80% of them appearing once. Overall study findings and caveats: White British donors predominated, females outnumbered males, and clonal diversity was possibly underestimated. As reported, nearly half of all spike-specific TCRs target variant regions that are unmutated.

This TCR derives from an adult in good health. The V gene is TRBV6-5, the J gene TRBJ1-1, with D possibly being TRBD1 (6 bases). This material consisted of peripheral blood, taken on day 0 of MenACWY control vaccination. CDR3 in amino acids: CASSYRDMNTEAFF. CDR3 DNA: TGTGCCAGCAGTTACCGGGACATGAACACTGAAGCTTTCTTT.